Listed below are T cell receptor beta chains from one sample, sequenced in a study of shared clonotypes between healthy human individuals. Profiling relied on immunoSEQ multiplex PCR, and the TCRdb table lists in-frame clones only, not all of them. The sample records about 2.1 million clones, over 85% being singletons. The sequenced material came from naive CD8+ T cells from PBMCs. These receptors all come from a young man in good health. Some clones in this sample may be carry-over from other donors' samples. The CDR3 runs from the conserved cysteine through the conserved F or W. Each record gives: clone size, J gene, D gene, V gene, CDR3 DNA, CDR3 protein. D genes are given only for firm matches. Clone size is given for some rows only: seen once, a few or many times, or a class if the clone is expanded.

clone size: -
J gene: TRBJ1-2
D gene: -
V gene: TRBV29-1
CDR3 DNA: TGCAGCGTTGTCCTGAGTCCGGGCTTCTATGGCTACACCTTC
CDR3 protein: CSVVLSPGFYGYTF

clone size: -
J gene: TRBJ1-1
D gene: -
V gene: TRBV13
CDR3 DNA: TGTGCCAGCAGCTCATCGATCCCTGAAGCTTTCTTT
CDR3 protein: CASSSSIPEAFF

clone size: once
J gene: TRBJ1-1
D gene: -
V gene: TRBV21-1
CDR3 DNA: TGTGCCAGCGGGACAGGGCCCCCTCTCCTGAACACTGAAGCTTTCTTT
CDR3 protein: CASGTGPPLLNTEAFF

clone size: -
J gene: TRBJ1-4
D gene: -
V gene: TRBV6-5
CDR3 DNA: TGTGCCAGCAGTTACGCCGGTCTCGAAAAACTGTTTTTT
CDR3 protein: CASSYAGLEKLFF

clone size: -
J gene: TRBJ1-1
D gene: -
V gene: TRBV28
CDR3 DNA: TGTGCCAGCAGTACCGCGAGGGAGGGTGAGACTGAAGCTTTCTTT
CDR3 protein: CASSTAREGETEAFF

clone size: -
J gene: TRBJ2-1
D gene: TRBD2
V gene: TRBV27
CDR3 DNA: TGTGCCAGCAGCCCAGGACTAGCGGGAGTAGAGCAGTTCTTC
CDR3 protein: CASSPGLAGVEQFF

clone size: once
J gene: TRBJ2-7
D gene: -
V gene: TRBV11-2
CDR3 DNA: TGTGCCAGCAGCTCGCCCGACAGCGCTGCCTACGAGCAGTACTTC
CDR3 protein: CASSSPDSAAYEQYF

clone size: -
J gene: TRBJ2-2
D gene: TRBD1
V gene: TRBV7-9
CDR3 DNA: TGTGCCAGCAGTTGGGACAGGGTAACCGGGGAGCTGTTTTTT
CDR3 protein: CASSWDRVTGELFF

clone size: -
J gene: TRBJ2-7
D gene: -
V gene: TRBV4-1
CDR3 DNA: TGCGCCAGCAGCCAAGTAGAAGGGAGTGCCTCCGAGCAGTACTTC
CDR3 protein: CASSQVEGSASEQYF

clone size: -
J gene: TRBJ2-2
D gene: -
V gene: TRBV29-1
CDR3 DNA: TGCAGCGTTCTTGGGGTGAACACCGGGGAGCTGTTTTTT
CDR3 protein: CSVLGVNTGELFF

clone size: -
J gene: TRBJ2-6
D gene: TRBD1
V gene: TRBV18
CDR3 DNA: TGTGCCAGCTCACCGGGACAGGGGTACGGGGCCAACGTCCTGACTTTC
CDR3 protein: CASSPGQGYGANVLTF